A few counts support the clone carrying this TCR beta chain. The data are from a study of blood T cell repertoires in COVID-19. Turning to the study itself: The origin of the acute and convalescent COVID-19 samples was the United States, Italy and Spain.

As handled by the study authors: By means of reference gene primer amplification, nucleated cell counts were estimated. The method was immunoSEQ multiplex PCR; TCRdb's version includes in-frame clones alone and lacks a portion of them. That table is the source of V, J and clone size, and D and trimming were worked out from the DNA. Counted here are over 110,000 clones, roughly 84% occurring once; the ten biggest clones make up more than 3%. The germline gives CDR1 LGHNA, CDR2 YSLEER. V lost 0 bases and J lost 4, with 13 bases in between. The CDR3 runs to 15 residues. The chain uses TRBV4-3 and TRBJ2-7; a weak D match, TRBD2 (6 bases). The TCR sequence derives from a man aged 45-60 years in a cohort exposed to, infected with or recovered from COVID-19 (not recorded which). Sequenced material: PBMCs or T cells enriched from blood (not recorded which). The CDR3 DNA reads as TGCGCCAGCAGCCAAGATTGGCGGGGCCCTTACGAGCAGTACTTC. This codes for CASSQDWRGPYEQYF.